The 17 T cell receptor beta chains below all came from one sample that was sequenced in a study of T cell changes during pregnancy in multiple sclerosis. Method: immunoSEQ multiplex PCR; TCRdb's copy keeps in-frame clones and lacks some. The table includes some 61,000 clones, about 89% detected once. The material was peripheral blood, obtained in the second trimester of pregnancy. The receptors derive from a female donor with multiple sclerosis, enrolled in a pregnancy study.

This chain connects TRBV4-2 to TRBJ2-7, with a possible D match to TRBD1 (5 bases). The CDR3 loop spans 15 amino acids. Germline V gene sequence: CDR1 LGHNA, CDR2 YNFKEQ. With 1 base removed from V and 5 bases from J, the gap between germline ends came to 15 bases. The CDR3 loop reads CASSQGRDQMDEQYF. CDR3 nucleotide sequence: TGTGCCAGCAGCCAAGGCAGGGATCAAATGGACGAGCAGTACTTC.

The V and J genes are TRBV7-2 and TRBJ1-2; 9 bases match TRBD1. J was trimmed by 6 bases and V by 3 bases; bases with no gene match: 5. The germline V gene encodes CDR1 SGHTA and CDR2 FQGNSA. The CDR3 spans 14 residues. CDR3 residues: CASSLRDREDGYTF. CDR3 in DNA: TGTGCCAGCAGCTTGAGGGACAGGGAGGATGGCTACACCTTC.

V usage is TRBV9 and J usage is TRBJ2-1, with 8 positions matching TRBD2. This CDR3 is built from 16 residues. CDR1 SGDLS and CDR2 YYNGEE come from the germline V gene. The J segment lost 6 bases and the V segment lost 4 bases, leaving 12 bases of the junction unmatched. The CDR3: CASSPPIAGYGNEQFF. The CDR3 coding sequence is TGTGCCAGCAGCCCACCAATAGCGGGGTACGGCAATGAGCAGTTCTTC.

The J gene is TRBJ1-4, the V gene TRBV30, with a weak D call TRBD1 (5 bases). V was shortened by 8 bases and J by 8 bases, with 21 bases between the two germline ends. The germline CDR1 and CDR2 sequences are GTSNPN and SVGIG (reference sequence). The CDR3 is made up of 14 amino acids. CDR3 amino acids: CARKNPRAGEKLFF. CDR3 sequence (DNA): TGTGCCCGGAAAAACCCCCGAGCAGGGGAAAAACTGTTTTTT.

The chain couples TRBV7-9 to TRBJ1-4; D not resolved. V lost 3 bases and J 3 bases, leaving 8 bases between the germline ends. This CDR3 has 14 amino acids. CDR1 and CDR2 from the germline V gene are SEHNR and FQNEAQ (reference sequence). For the CDR3, the DNA is TGTGCCAGCAGCTTTTGGGGAGCTAATGAAAAACTGTTTTTT. Its translation is CASSFWGANEKLFF.

The rearrangement links TRBV7-9 to TRBJ2-6, with D perhaps TRBD1 (5 bases). Trimming removed 5 bases from V and 6 bases from J, with 14 bases in between. The CDR3 sequence is 15 residues long. Germline-derived CDR1 and CDR2 are SEHNR and FQNEAQ (reference sequence). The CDR3 region has the DNA TGTGCCAGCAGCGCCCCTTTAGGGGTGGCCAACGTCCTGACTTTC. The encoded protein is CASSAPLGVANVLTF.

This sequence joins TRBV12-5 and TRBJ1-3, with D possibly TRBD1 on 5 matching bases. CDR1 is LGHNT and CDR2 is FRNRAP in the germline V gene. The CDR3 runs 16 residues. The V end lost 0 bases, the J end lost 3 bases, and 12 bases lay between the germline ends. CDR3 residues: CASGLVSVRDGNTIYF. The CDR3 nucleotides read TGTGCTAGTGGTTTGGTATCGGTCAGGGATGGAAACACCATATATTTT.

The J gene is TRBJ1-2, the V gene TRBV23-1; 7 bases line up with TRBD1. TRBV23-1 is an open reading frame whose function is uncertain. The V gene end was trimmed by 4 bases and the J gene end by 1 base; junction bases not matched to a gene: 12. This CDR3 is built from 17 residues. The CDR3 reads CASSRAGTVVFNYGYTF. Here the CDR3 DNA reads TGCGCCAGCAGTCGGGCCGGGACAGTTGTATTTAACTATGGCTACACCTTC.

The rearrangement joins TRBV18 to TRBJ1-4, with 8 bases aligning to TRBD1. V lost 7 bases to trimming and J lost 7 bases; unmatched junction nucleotides: 5. The CDR3 consists of 13 residues. Germline CDR1 is KGHSH and CDR2 is LQKENI. CDR3 sequence: CASFRGLGEKLFF. CDR3 bases: TGTGCCAGCTTCAGGGGGCTAGGTGAAAAACTGTTTTTT. Full variable domain (missing parts from reference TRBV18 and TRBJ1-4): NAGVMQNPRHLVRRRGQEARLRCSPMKGHSHVYWYRQLPEEGLKFMVYLQKENIIDESGMPKERFSAEFPKEGPSILRIQQVVRGDSAAYFCASFRGLGEKLFFGSGTQLSVL.

This clone occurred once. This chain connects TRBV4-1 to TRBJ2-5; 15 nucleotides align to TRBD2. Per the germline V gene, CDR1 is MGHRA and CDR2 is YSYEKL. The CDR3 has 17 residues. V trimming: 4 bases; J trimming: 5 bases; junction bases outside the gene matches: 8. CDR3 loop: CASSPGTSGGSSETQYF. In nucleotides, the CDR3 is TGCGCCAGCAGCCCCGGGACTAGCGGGGGGTCATCGGAGACCCAGTACTTC.

The chain is built from TRBV10-3 and TRBJ1-5; 7 bases align to TRBD1. Germline V gene data show CDR1 as ENHRY and CDR2 as SYGVKD. CDR3 size: 11 residues. CDR3 sequence: CATGDPQPQHF. CDR3 sequence (DNA): TGTGCTACAGGGGACCCACAGCCCCAGCATTTT.

The chain joins TRBV27 to TRBJ2-5; TRBD2 matches at 13 bases. V was pared by 5 bases and J by 3 bases, with 6 bases of the junction left unmatched. Looked up from germline, CDR1 is MNHEY and CDR2 is SMNVEV (reference sequence). The CDR3 sequence is 16 residues long. DNA of the CDR3: TGTGCCAGCAGTGTACTAGCGGGGGGGCCGGAAGAGACCCAGTACTTC. It specifies CASSVLAGGPEETQYF.

The rearrangement joins TRBV5-6 to TRBJ1-1, with unresolved D. Germline lookup yields CDR1 SGHDT and CDR2 YYEEEE. This CDR3 region has 14 residues. The V gene lost 0 bases and the J gene lost 1 base, with 7 bases spanning the gap. CDR3 coding DNA: TGTGCCAGCAGCTTGGGCAGGCGGAACACTGAAGCTTTCTTT. Protein: CASSLGRRNTEAFF.

The chain carries TRBV5-6 and TRBJ2-3, with 9 nucleotides matching TRBD1. The CDR3 sequence is 15 residues long. The V segment lost 4 bases and the J segment 5 bases; nucleotides outside the gene matches: 8. Germline-derived CDR1 and CDR2 are SGHDT and YYEEEE. The CDR3 region has the DNA TGTGCCAGCAGCACCCCGGGACAGGGCAAAGATACGCAGTATTTT. It yields the protein CASSTPGQGKDTQYF. The full variable domain, its missing parts supplied by reference TRBV5-6 and TRBJ2-3, is DAGVTQSPTHLIKTRGQQVTLRCSPKSGHDTVSWYQQALGQGPQFIFQYYEEEERQRGNFPDRFSGHQFPNYSSELNVNALLLGDSALYLCASSTPGQGKDTQYFGPGTRLTVL.

The chain is built from TRBV5-6 and TRBJ2-5; 9 bases line up with TRBD1. Per germline, CDR1 SGHDT and CDR2 YYEEEE. The CDR3 length is 14 residues. The ends lost 3 bases at V and 3 bases at J; junction bases unmatched: 3. CDR3 in DNA: TGTGCCAGCAGCTCGGGACAGGGCGAAGAGACCCAGTACTTC. It is translated as CASSSGQGEETQYF.

By share, this clone ranks as large. The chain has TRBV6-4 and TRBJ1-1; no firm D call. Germline V gives CDR1 MRHNA, CDR2 SNTAGT. The CDR3 runs to 13 residues. V was trimmed by 3 bases and J by 2 bases, leaving 7 bases between them. CDR3 in DNA: TGTGCCAGCAGTGATGAGGCTAACACTGAAGCTTTCTTT. Protein sequence: CASSDEANTEAFF.

This chain joins TRBV6-1 and TRBJ1-6, with 8 bases aligning to TRBD1. Germline CDR1 is MNHNS and CDR2 is SASEGT. Trimming at V came to 7 bases and at J to 13 bases, leaving 15 bases not matched to a gene. The CDR3 totals 15 residues. The CDR3 DNA sequence: TGTGCCAGCATAAGACAGGGGATCGGCGAGTATCCCCTCCACTTT. Its translation is CASIRQGIGEYPLHF.